A selection of T cell receptor beta chains follows, all from one sample in a study of somatic mutations in cytotoxic T cells in rheumatoid arthritis. The assay was immunoSEQ multiplex PCR, and TCRdb's table has in-frame clones only and misses some. The sample has some 7,400 clones, 60% seen once. What was sequenced was CD8+ T cells sorted from blood. The receptor source for this set is a woman aged 40 to 49 in good health. Each CDR3 is given with its conserved first and last residue. Fields, in order: V gene, J gene, clone size, D gene, CDR3 DNA, CDR3 protein. The D gene is left open where the match is weak. Not all rows give a size; the values are once, few, many and, for expanded clones, a class.

V gene: TRBV7-8
J gene: TRBJ2-7
clone size: -
D gene: -
CDR3 DNA: TGTGCCAGCAGCTTAGCGGACCGCTCCTACGAGCAGTACTTC
CDR3 protein: CASSLADRSYEQYF

V gene: TRBV13
J gene: TRBJ2-3
clone size: -
D gene: TRBD2
CDR3 DNA: TGTGCCAGCACGACTAGCGGGACGAGCACAGATACGCAGTATTTT
CDR3 protein: CASTTSGTSTDTQYF

V gene: TRBV5-1
J gene: TRBJ2-7
clone size: once
D gene: -
CDR3 DNA: TGCGCCAGCAGCTTGGCCAGGCAATACTACGAGCAGTACTTC
CDR3 protein: CASSLARQYYEQYF

V gene: TRBV11-2
J gene: TRBJ2-5
clone size: -
D gene: -
CDR3 DNA: TGTGCCAGCAGCTTAGGAACTAGGAGTCAAGAGACCCAGTACTTC
CDR3 protein: CASSLGTRSQETQYF

V gene: TRBV7-2
J gene: TRBJ2-7
clone size: once
D gene: TRBD1
CDR3 DNA: TGTGCCAGCAGCTTATCAGGGGGAGCCTACGAGCAGTACTTC
CDR3 protein: CASSLSGGAYEQYF

V gene: TRBV6-1
J gene: TRBJ2-1
clone size: -
D gene: TRBD1
CDR3 DNA: TGTGCCAGCAGTGGGGGACAGGGAGTCTACAATGAGCAGTTCTTC
CDR3 protein: CASSGGQGVYNEQFF

V gene: TRBV11-3
J gene: TRBJ2-3
clone size: once
D gene: -
CDR3 DNA: TGTGCCAGCAATATGTGGAGCTCGATGGCAGATACGCAGTATTTT
CDR3 protein: CASNMWSSMADTQYF

V gene: TRBV5-6
J gene: TRBJ2-7
clone size: -
D gene: TRBD2
CDR3 DNA: TGTGCCAGCAGCTCGACCGGACTAGCCAGCGAGCAGTACTTC
CDR3 protein: CASSSTGLASEQYF

V gene: TRBV7-9
J gene: TRBJ2-2
clone size: few
D gene: -
CDR3 DNA: TGTGCCAGCAGCCCAGAGGACAGGGCGACTAGCCTTTTCACCGGGGAGCTGTTTTTT
CDR3 protein: CASSPEDRATSLFTGELFF

V gene: TRBV11-3
J gene: TRBJ1-5
clone size: -
D gene: -
CDR3 DNA: TGTGCCTTAAAGGGCGTGGCGCTGGGGAGATATCAGCCCCAGCATTTT
CDR3 protein: CALKGVALGRYQPQHF

V gene: TRBV6-5
J gene: TRBJ2-7
clone size: -
D gene: TRBD1
CDR3 DNA: TGTGCCAGCAGCGAGGACAGGGATGTGACCTACGAGCAGTACTTC
CDR3 protein: CASSEDRDVTYEQYF

V gene: TRBV2
J gene: TRBJ2-2
clone size: -
D gene: -
CDR3 DNA: TGTGCCAGCATAGAAAACACCGGGGAGCTGTTTTTT
CDR3 protein: CASIENTGELFF

V gene: TRBV30
J gene: TRBJ2-7
clone size: few
D gene: -
CDR3 DNA: TGTGCCTGGAGTGTCTCCTCCTACGAGCAGTACTTC
CDR3 protein: CAWSVSSYEQYF

V gene: TRBV6-4
J gene: TRBJ2-1
clone size: few
D gene: -
CDR3 DNA: TGTGCCAGCAGTGACTCGGGGGTCAATGAGCAGTTCTTC
CDR3 protein: CASSDSGVNEQFF

V gene: TRBV28
J gene: TRBJ1-5
clone size: -
D gene: -
CDR3 DNA: TGTGCCAGCACCCTGGGGGGGAGAGGCAATCAGCCCCAGCATTTT
CDR3 protein: CASTLGGRGNQPQHF

V gene: TRBV2
J gene: TRBJ1-1
clone size: -
D gene: -
CDR3 DNA: TGTGCCAGCAGTGAAAGTTGGGGTGGTGGCGCTGAAGCTTTCTTT
CDR3 protein: CASSESWGGGAEAFF

V gene: TRBV19
J gene: TRBJ2-1
clone size: few
D gene: -
CDR3 DNA: TGTGCCAGTACCCCAGGGTTGGGCTCCTACAATGAGCAGTTCTTC
CDR3 protein: CASTPGLGSYNEQFF

V gene: TRBV19
J gene: TRBJ1-2
clone size: -
D gene: -
CDR3 DNA: TGTGCCAGTAGTGCAGATATAATCAACTATGGCTACACCTTC
CDR3 protein: CASSADIINYGYTF

V gene: TRBV5-6
J gene: TRBJ2-2
clone size: -
D gene: -
CDR3 DNA: TGTGCCAGGTTTAAGGTAGGCGGGAACACCGGGGAGCTGTTTTTT
CDR3 protein: CARFKVGGNTGELFF

V gene: TRBV11-2
J gene: TRBJ2-2
clone size: -
D gene: -
CDR3 DNA: TGTGCCAGCAGCTTCGGCGGGTTGAACACCGGGGAGCTGTTTTTT
CDR3 protein: CASSFGGLNTGELFF

V gene: TRBV7-9
J gene: TRBJ1-1
clone size: -
D gene: -
CDR3 DNA: TGTGCCAGCAACTCCGGGACGGGGAACACTGAAGCTTTCTTT
CDR3 protein: CASNSGTGNTEAFF

V gene: TRBV9
J gene: TRBJ2-7
clone size: -
D gene: TRBD2
CDR3 DNA: TGTGCCAGCAGCGTAGCTGGTAGCGGGACTTACGAGCAGTACTTC
CDR3 protein: CASSVAGSGTYEQYF

V gene: TRBV5-1
J gene: TRBJ2-5
clone size: few
D gene: TRBD1
CDR3 DNA: TGCGCCAGCAGCGCGGGACAGGGTCCTAGGGAGGCCCAGTACTTC
CDR3 protein: CASSAGQGPREAQYF

V gene: TRBV12-2
J gene: TRBJ2-2
clone size: -
D gene: -
CDR3 DNA: TGTGCAAGTCGCTTATGGGAGAACACCGGGGAGCTGTTTTTT
CDR3 protein: CASRLWENTGELFF

V gene: TRBV5-5
J gene: TRBJ1-2
clone size: few
D gene: -
CDR3 DNA: TGTGCCAGCGCGCGAAAGACCTATGGCTACACCTTC
CDR3 protein: CASARKTYGYTF

V gene: TRBV27
J gene: TRBJ2-1
clone size: -
D gene: TRBD2
CDR3 DNA: TGTGCCAGCAGTTTATCTTTTTTGGCTAGCGGGGACTACAATGAGCAGTTCTTC
CDR3 protein: CASSLSFLASGDYNEQFF

V gene: TRBV6-4
J gene: TRBJ2-3
clone size: -
D gene: TRBD2
CDR3 DNA: TGTGCCAGCAGGGAAGGTCCGCTAGCGGGAATGAAGCAGTATTTT
CDR3 protein: CASREGPLAGMKQYF

V gene: TRBV4-1
J gene: TRBJ1-4
clone size: -
D gene: TRBD1
CDR3 DNA: TGCGCCAGCAGCCACCCGACAGGGGGCGAGGAAAAACTGTTTTTT
CDR3 protein: CASSHPTGGEEKLFF

V gene: TRBV4-1
J gene: TRBJ2-7
clone size: -
D gene: -
CDR3 DNA: TGCGCCAGCAGCCAAGATATAGGACTTTCCCGCTACGAGCAGTACTTC
CDR3 protein: CASSQDIGLSRYEQYF

V gene: TRBV28
J gene: TRBJ2-1
clone size: -
D gene: -
CDR3 DNA: TGTGCCAGCAGTTCCACCCCGAGCTCCTACAATGAGCAGTTCTTC
CDR3 protein: CASSSTPSSYNEQFF

V gene: TRBV13
J gene: TRBJ2-5
clone size: once
D gene: TRBD2
CDR3 DNA: TGTGCCAGCAGCTTGACTAGCATGGGGGAAGAGACCCAGTACTTC
CDR3 protein: CASSLTSMGEETQYF

V gene: TRBV27
J gene: TRBJ2-7
clone size: few
D gene: -
CDR3 DNA: TGTGCCAGCAGCAAGGACTCCTACGAGCAGTACTTC
CDR3 protein: CASSKDSYEQYF

V gene: TRBV7-8
J gene: TRBJ2-7
clone size: -
D gene: TRBD1
CDR3 DNA: TGTGCTGTTTCCAGACAGGGCTCCTACGAGCAGTACTTC
CDR3 protein: CAVSRQGSYEQYF

V gene: TRBV28
J gene: TRBJ2-1
clone size: -
D gene: TRBD2
CDR3 DNA: TGTGCCAGCAGTTTTTTGGGCCTAGCGGGATACAATGAGCAGTTCTTC
CDR3 protein: CASSFLGLAGYNEQFF

V gene: TRBV2
J gene: TRBJ2-5
clone size: -
D gene: -
CDR3 DNA: TGTGCCAGCAGTGCCCTTACTAGAGAAGAGACCCAGTACTTC
CDR3 protein: CASSALTREETQYF

V gene: TRBV7-9
J gene: TRBJ1-5
clone size: few
D gene: -
CDR3 DNA: TGTGCCAGCAGCTTCGGGGGGCCGAATCAGCCCCAGCATTTT
CDR3 protein: CASSFGGPNQPQHF